This T cell receptor beta chain derives from a study of response to subunit inactivated influenza vaccine (dated by TCRdb to the late 2010s). In the study overall: The study used deep quantitative T cell receptor repertoire profiling to track responses to a trivalent subunit inactivated influenza vaccine. Here is what the overall study found, with its caveats: The authors proposed that each seasonal influenza vaccination may bring in only a limited number of new T cells.

The germline V gene (reference sequence) gives CDR1 as LNHNV and CDR2 as YYDKDF. V sheds 0 bases and J sheds 1 base, leaving 7 bases between their ends. The CDR3, from cysteine to phenylalanine, totals 16 residues. The only DNA kept is the CDR3, 48 bases in frame from the first base. The receptor library was made with RT-PCR. The run used an Illumina HiSeq 2500. TCRdb took the public reads, trimmed them with fastp at Q25, ran MiXCR for clone calling and kept in-frame beta chains. Identical CDR3 protein sequences are pooled into one entry, listed with their most common genes and DNA. This sample has over 150,000 distinct CDR3 sequences in its table, and about 10% of those were observed once. The ten biggest clones cover approximately 35% of the sample. A few counts support this clonotype. Its antigen has not been determined. The record has no base qualities; no much larger clone is one base away.

Here the sequenced sample was CD8+ T cells sorted from PBMCs, taken less than 30 months after vaccination. The sequence came from a man aged 45 to 75 who received an inactivated influenza vaccine. Donor details come from another sample of the same person, matched by shared clones. Recombination linked TRBV15 to TRBJ2-6; TRBD2 might be the D gene, on 5 matching bases. The CDR3 region has the sequence CATSRDLASGANVLTF. Read as DNA, the sequence is TGTGCCACCAGCAGAGATCTAGCATCTGGGGCCAACGTCCTGACTTTC.